These 29 T cell receptor beta chains were all obtained from the same sample, sequenced in a study of blood T cell repertoires in COVID-19. The assay was immunoSEQ multiplex PCR, and TCRdb's table has in-frame clones only and misses some. The table has 250,000 or so clones, 87% seen once. Source material: PBMCs or T cells enriched from blood (not recorded which). Receptors were obtained from a woman aged 30 to 39 with acute COVID-19.

This chain joins TRBV10-3 and TRBJ2-5; D is undetermined. V shed 0 bases and J shed 0 bases, with 26 bases lying between them. The germline V gene encodes CDR1 ENHRY and CDR2 SYGVKD. CDR3 length: 21 residues. The CDR3 DNA reads as TGTGCCATCAGTGAGTCCCCATTTCTACAATTCCCTCAGGTGGACCAAGAGACCCAGTACTTC. It yields the protein CAISESPFLQFPQVDQETQYF.

This chain connects TRBV7-9 to TRBJ1-1; D gene uncertain. The germline V gene has CDR1 SEHNR and CDR2 FQNEAQ (reference sequence). Deletions cut 6 bases from V and 4 bases from J, with 9 bases between. This CDR3 is 12 amino acids long. The CDR3 is CASRGAGTEAFF. The CDR3 DNA reads as TGTGCCAGCAGGGGTGCGGGCACTGAAGCTTTCTTT.

J is TRBJ1-1 and V is TRBV5-1, with 11 bases matching TRBD1. Trimming removed 4 bases from V and 1 base from J; junction bases left unmatched: 6. The CDR3 totals 16 residues. CDR1 and CDR2 from the germline V gene are SGHRS and YFSETQ. The CDR3 region has the DNA TGCGCCAGCAGCACCCGGGACAGGGGGACGAACACTGAAGCTTTCTTT. Protein sequence: CASSTRDRGTNTEAFF.

V gene TRBV19 combines with J gene TRBJ2-4, with D maybe TRBD1 (5 bases). Trimming left V 8 bases short and J 5 bases short, with 10 bases between. The CDR3 sequence is 12 residues long. CDR1 is LNHDA, CDR2 SQIVND, per germline (reference sequence). The CDR3 DNA is TGTGCCAGTGGTCAAGGGGAAAACATTCAGTACTTC. It encodes CASGQGENIQYF.

J is TRBJ1-6 and V is TRBV6-5; 8 bases fit TRBD1. Unmatched junction bases numbered 5, after V lost 4 bases and J lost 9 bases. Germline CDR1 MNHEY, CDR2 SVGAGI. The CDR3 has 14 amino acids. This CDR3 reads CASSSTGVVSPLHF. CDR3 DNA sequence: TGTGCCAGCAGTTCGACAGGGGTGGTTTCACCCCTCCACTTT.

The V call is TRBV6-5, the J call TRBJ1-6; 7 bases map to TRBD1. Germline V CDR1 and CDR2: MNHEY, SVGAGI. V gave up 8 bases and J gave up 6 bases; unmatched junction bases: 7. This CDR3 spans 14 amino acids. The CDR3 region has the DNA TGTGCCAGCCTAAGTGGGACAGTTAATTCACCCCTCCACTTT. It yields the protein CASLSGTVNSPLHF.

CDR3 bases: TGTGCCATTACTAACCGAATTCCAGGGGACGGCTACACCTTC. This encodes CAITNRIPGDGYTF. V and J are TRBV10-3 and TRBJ1-2; a possible D gene is TRBD1 (6 bases). Germline V gene lookup returns CDR1 ENHRY and CDR2 SYGVKD. The V and J ends lost 9 bases and 8 bases respectively, with 22 bases between them. This CDR3 spans 14 amino acids.

The chain employs TRBV25-1 and TRBJ1-3; no definite D call. Germline assignment: CDR1 MGHDK and CDR2 SYGVNS. This CDR3 has 18 amino acids. V lost 0 bases to trimming and J lost 6 bases, with 21 bases between them. CDR3 nucleotide sequence: TGTGCCAGCAGTGAATACCCACTAGAAGGGCGAGTTGCAAACACCATATATTTT. It translates to CASSEYPLEGRVANTIYF. The whole variable domain, remainder taken from reference TRBV25-1 and TRBJ1-3, is EADIYQTPRYLVIGTGKKITLECSQTMGHDKMYWYQQDPGMELHLIHYSYGVNSTEKGDLSSESTVSRIRTEHFPLTLESARPSHTSQYLCASSEYPLEGRVANTIYFGEGSWLTVV.

The J gene is TRBJ1-5, the V gene TRBV4-1, with TRBD1 matching 9 bases. The V gene's germline CDR1 is MGHRA and CDR2 YSYEKL. J gave up 0 bases and V 5 bases, and 8 bases lay outside the gene matches. The CDR3 is made up of 17 amino acids. Here the CDR3 reads CASSNRGRGDSNQPQHF. The DNA of the CDR3 is TGCGCCAGCAGCAACAGGGGGCGCGGGGATAGCAATCAGCCCCAGCATTTT.

V gene TRBV19 combines with J gene TRBJ1-5; D call uncertain. The V end was cut by 3 bases, the J end by 7 bases, with 13 bases between. The V gene's germline CDR1 is LNHDA and CDR2 SQIVND (reference sequence). The CDR3 totals 14 residues. The CDR3 here is CASSIFGEGQPQHF. The CDR3 DNA is TGTGCCAGTAGTATTTTTGGGGAGGGACAGCCCCAGCATTTT.

J is TRBJ1-2 and V is TRBV7-2; tentative D call: TRBD1 (6 bases). The CDR3 has 16 residues. V dropped 5 bases and J dropped 14 bases, with 30 bases sitting between them. The germline V gene has CDR1 SGHTA and CDR2 FQGNSA. The DNA for the CDR3 is TGTGCCAGCAGCCCCGGGGGGGCGGGGGAAGTTAATGCGATGACCTTC. This gives the protein CASSPGGAGEVNAMTF.

This chain links TRBV27 with TRBJ2-7, with D tentatively TRBD2 (5 bases). V lost 5 bases and J lost 3, with 14 bases in between. Germline CDR1 is MNHEY and CDR2 is SMNVEV (reference sequence). There are 14 residues in the CDR3. In DNA, the CDR3 is TGTGCCAGCAGTCCCCAGGTACGGGGCTACGAGCAGTACTTC. This translates into CASSPQVRGYEQYF.

This chain joins TRBV10-3 and TRBJ1-3; 9 nucleotides line up with TRBD1. V trimming: 5 bases; J trimming: 4 bases; junction bases outside the gene matches: 12. Germline lookup yields CDR1 ENHRY and CDR2 SYGVKD. The CDR3 has 17 residues. CDR3 coding DNA: TGTGCCATCAGTTTAACTCCGGGACAGGGATCAGGAAACACCATATATTTT. Protein product: CAISLTPGQGSGNTIYF.

The chain combines TRBV5-4 with TRBJ1-2, with 7 nucleotides matching TRBD1. J was trimmed by 2 bases and V by 3 bases; bases with no gene match: 10. The CDR3 loop spans 16 amino acids. In germline, CDR1 is SGHNT, CDR2 YYREEE (reference sequence). The CDR3 DNA sequence: TGTGCCAGCAGCTCATACACAGGGGCGTTAAACTATGGCTACACCTTC. Amino acids: CASSSYTGALNYGYTF. The entire variable domain, with the rest obtained from reference TRBV5-4 and TRBJ1-2, is as follows: ETGVTQSPTHLIKTRGQQVTLRCSSQSGHNTVSWYQQALGQGPQFIFQYYREEENGRGNFPPRFSGLQFPNYSSELNVNALELDDSALYLCASSSYTGALNYGYTFGSGTRLTVV.

This chain links TRBV18 with TRBJ1-1; possible D gene TRBD1, 5 bases. Germline V gene sequence: CDR1 KGHSH, CDR2 LQKENI. The CDR3 is made up of 14 amino acids. The V end lost 5 bases, the J end lost 5 bases, and 15 bases lay between the germline ends. The CDR3 spells CASSILGGNTEAFF. The CDR3 DNA is TGTGCCAGCTCAATCCTGGGGGGTAATACTGAAGCTTTCTTT.

The chain uses TRBV19 and TRBJ2-3; tentative D call: TRBD2 (6 bases). V lost 10 bases and J lost 4, with 21 bases in between. The CDR3 is made up of 15 amino acids. CDR1 and CDR2 (germline): LNHDA, SQIVND (reference sequence). This chain's CDR3 is CATQTSPGGADTQYF. CDR3 DNA: TGTGCCACCCAAACTAGCCCCGGAGGTGCAGATACGCAGTATTTT.

The rearrangement uses TRBV5-6 and TRBJ1-1; D gene ambiguous. This CDR3 has 14 amino acids. Germline values: CDR1 SGHDT, CDR2 YYEEEE. V gave up 6 bases and J gave up 7 bases, with 19 bases separating them. The CDR3 sequence: CASNLQLTGSEAFF. The CDR3 DNA reads as TGTGCCAGCAACTTACAGCTCACGGGGAGTGAAGCTTTCTTT.

The rearrangement joins TRBV19 to TRBJ1-2; D possibly corresponds to TRBD1 (6 bases). The CDR3 consists of 13 residues. The germline gives CDR1 LNHDA, CDR2 SQIVND (reference sequence). V was pared by 4 bases and J by 4 bases, with 10 bases between. This chain's CDR3 is CASSSQGFYGYTF. CDR3 in DNA: TGTGCCAGTAGTAGTCAGGGGTTCTATGGCTACACCTTC.

This chain links TRBV12-3 or TRBV12-4 with TRBJ1-1; no firm D call. V lost 3 bases and J 6 bases, leaving 8 bases between the germline ends. The CDR3 covers 12 residues. The CDR3 protein is CASSFSGAEAFF. CDR3 bases: TGTGCCAGCAGTTTTTCCGGGGCTGAAGCTTTCTTT.

For this clone: The junction departs from germline at one end; a sequencing error may be responsible. The V and J genes are TRBV7-7 and TRBJ2-2; D may be TRBD1 (6 bases). From germline, CDR1 is SSHAT and CDR2 FNYEAQ (reference sequence). This CDR3 is 16 amino acids long. CDR3 DNA: TGTGCTAGCAGCAAATCAGGGGTGTTAAACACCGGGGAGCTGTTTTTT. As protein: CASSKSGVLNTGELFF.

The rearrangement links TRBV11-3 to TRBJ2-2, with 12 bases that match TRBD1. There are 17 residues in the CDR3. The germline CDR1 and CDR2 sequences are SGHNT and YENEEA. After removal of 5 bases from V and 2 bases from J, the junction contained 6 bases not matched to a gene. The CDR3 loop reads CASSAGQGALNTGELFF. Here the CDR3 DNA reads TGTGCCAGCAGCGCGGGACAGGGGGCATTAAACACCGGGGAGCTGTTTTTT. Supplemented by reference TRBV11-3 and TRBJ2-2, the full variable domain reads EAGVVQSPRYKIIEKKQPVAFWCNPISGHNTLYWYLQNLGQGPELLIRYENEEAVDDSQLPKDRFSAERLKGVDSTLKIQPAELGDSAVYLCASSAGQGALNTGELFFGEGSRLTVL.

The CDR3 sequence: CASSIGWRAGQPQHF. Written as DNA, the CDR3 is TGTGCCAGTAGTATCGGATGGAGGGCGGGGCAGCCCCAGCATTTT. V and J are TRBV19 and TRBJ1-5; no clear D gene. CDR1 and CDR2 (germline): LNHDA, SQIVND (reference sequence). The V end lost 3 bases, the J end lost 7 bases, and 16 bases lay between the germline ends. The CDR3 is 15 residues long.

The genes are TRBV5-1 and TRBJ2-1; D is uncertain. Germline V gene data show CDR1 as SGHRS and CDR2 as YFSETQ. The CDR3 contains 14 residues. V lost 5 bases, J lost 2 bases, and 11 bases lay in between. This chain's CDR3 is CASRSRSTYNEQFF. As DNA, the CDR3 is TGCGCCAGCAGGAGCCGATCCACCTACAATGAGCAGTTCTTC.

The chain employs TRBV19 and TRBJ1-1, with 11 nucleotides matching TRBD1. This CDR3 has 14 amino acids. The J segment lost 3 bases and the V segment lost 8 bases, leaving 5 bases of the junction unmatched. Germline CDR1 and CDR2: LNHDA and SQIVND (reference sequence). CDR3: CASRTGGADTEAFF. Written as DNA, the CDR3 is TGTGCCAGTCGGACAGGGGGCGCGGACACTGAAGCTTTCTTT. Drawing the rest from reference TRBV19 and TRBJ1-1, the complete variable domain is DGGITQSPKYLFRKEGQNVTLSCEQNLNHDAMYWYRQDPGQGLRLIYYSQIVNDFQKGDIAEGYSVSREKKESFPLTVTSAQKNPTAFYLCASRTGGADTEAFFGQGTRLTVV.

This rearrangement joins TRBV2 to TRBJ1-2; D remains unclear. The CDR3 runs to 11 residues. Germline V lookup: CDR1 SNHLY, CDR2 FYNNEI. Trimming took off 8 bases at V and 0 bases at J, with 4 bases between the two ends. CDR3 protein: CASGPNYGYTF. DNA of the CDR3: TGTGCCAGCGGGCCTAACTATGGCTACACCTTC. The whole variable domain, filled in from reference TRBV2 and TRBJ1-2, reads EPEVTQTPSHQVTQMGQEVILRCVPISNHLYFYWYRQILGQKVEFLVSFYNNEISEKSEIFDDQFSVERPDGSNFTLKIRSTKLEDSAMYFCASGPNYGYTFGSGTRLTVV.

In this sample, this clone turned up once. The chain joins TRBV6-2 or TRBV6-3 to TRBJ2-2; perhaps TRBD1 as D (5 bases). Per the germline V gene, CDR1 is MNHEY and CDR2 is SVGEGT. The V end lost 8 bases, the J end lost 6 bases, and 13 bases lay between the germline ends. The CDR3 sequence is 13 residues long. The chain's CDR3 is CASGQGVAGELFF. As DNA, the CDR3 is TGTGCCAGCGGCCAAGGGGTAGCCGGGGAGCTGTTTTTT.

The chain uses TRBV6-2 or TRBV6-3 and TRBJ2-3; 11 bases match TRBD2. CDR1 and CDR2 (germline): MNHEY, SVGEGT. The CDR3 is made up of 17 amino acids. V shed 1 base, J shed 2 bases, and the junction held 5 bases outside the gene matches. This CDR3 reads CASSYLASGGPTDTQYF. Written as DNA, the CDR3 is TGTGCCAGCAGTTACTTGGCTAGCGGGGGGCCCACAGATACGCAGTATTTT.

This rearrangement joins TRBV11-2 to TRBJ2-6; TRBD2 is a possible D gene (6 bases). Germline loops: CDR1 SGHAT, CDR2 FQNNGV. This CDR3 comprises 17 residues. V gave up 6 bases and J gave up 4 bases, with 19 bases separating them. Written as DNA, the CDR3 is TGTGCCAGCAGACCCCCAGTCGGGAGAATCGGGGCCAACGTCCTGACTTTC. Translated, it gives CASRPPVGRIGANVLTF.

The rearrangement uses TRBV14 and TRBJ1-2; no firm D call. CDR3 size: 12 residues. CDR1 is SGHDN and CDR2 is FVKESK in the germline V gene. Deletions cut 4 bases from V and 8 bases from J, with 11 bases between. CDR3 coding DNA: TGTGCCAGCAGCCGAGGAAGTGAAGGCTACACCTTC. Encoded protein: CASSRGSEGYTF.